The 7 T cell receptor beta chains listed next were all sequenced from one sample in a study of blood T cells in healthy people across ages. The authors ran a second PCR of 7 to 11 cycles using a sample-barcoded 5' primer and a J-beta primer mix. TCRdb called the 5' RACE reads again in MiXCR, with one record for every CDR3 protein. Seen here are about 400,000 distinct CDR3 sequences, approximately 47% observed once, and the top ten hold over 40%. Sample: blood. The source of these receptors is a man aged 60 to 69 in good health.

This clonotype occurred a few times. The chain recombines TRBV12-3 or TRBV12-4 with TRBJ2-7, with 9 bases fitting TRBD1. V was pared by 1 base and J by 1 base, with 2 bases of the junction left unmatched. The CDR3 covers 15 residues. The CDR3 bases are TGTGCCAGCAGTTTAGATGGGACAGGGTCCTACGAGCAGTACTTC. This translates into CASSLDGTGSYEQYF.

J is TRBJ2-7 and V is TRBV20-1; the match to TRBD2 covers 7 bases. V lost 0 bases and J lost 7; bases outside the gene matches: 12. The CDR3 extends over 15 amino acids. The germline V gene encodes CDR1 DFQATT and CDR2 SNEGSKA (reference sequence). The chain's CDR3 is CSAREWRAGSGEQYF. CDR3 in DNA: TGCAGTGCTAGAGAATGGCGAGCGGGGTCCGGGGAGCAGTACTTC.

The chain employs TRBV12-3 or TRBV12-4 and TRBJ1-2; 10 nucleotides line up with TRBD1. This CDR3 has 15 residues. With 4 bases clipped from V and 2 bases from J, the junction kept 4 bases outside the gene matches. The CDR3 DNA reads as TGTGCCAGCAGTTATAGGACAGGGGGGAACTATGGCTACACCTTC. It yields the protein CASSYRTGGNYGYTF.

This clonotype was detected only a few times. The CDR3 reads CASSSERETQYF. CDR3 coding DNA: TGTGCCAGCAGTAGTGAGAGGGAGACCCAGTACTTC. The gene calls are TRBV28 and TRBJ2-5; D gene uncertain. Germline V gives CDR1 MDHEN, CDR2 SYDVKM. V was cut by 5 bases and J by 5 bases, with 9 bases left in between. The CDR3 is 12 residues long.

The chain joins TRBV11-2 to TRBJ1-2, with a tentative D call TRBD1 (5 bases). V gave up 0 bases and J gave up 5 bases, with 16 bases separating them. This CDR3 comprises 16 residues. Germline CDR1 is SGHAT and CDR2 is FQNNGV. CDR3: CASSLDRGSASYGYTF. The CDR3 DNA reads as TGTGCCAGCAGCTTAGATCGGGGGAGTGCCTCTTATGGCTACACCTTC.

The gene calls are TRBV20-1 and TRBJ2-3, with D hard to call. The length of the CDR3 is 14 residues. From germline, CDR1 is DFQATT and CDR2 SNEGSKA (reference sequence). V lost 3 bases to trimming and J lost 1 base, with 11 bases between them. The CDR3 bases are TGCAGTGCTAGCCCCCCGGCAGGCACAGATACGCAGTATTTT. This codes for CSASPPAGTDTQYF.

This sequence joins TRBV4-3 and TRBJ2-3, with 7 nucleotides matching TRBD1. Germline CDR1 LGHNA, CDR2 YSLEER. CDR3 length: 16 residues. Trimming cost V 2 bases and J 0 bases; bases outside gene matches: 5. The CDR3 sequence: CASSQRQGTSTDTQYF. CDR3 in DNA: TGCGCCAGCAGCCAAAGACAGGGTACTAGCACAGATACGCAGTATTTT.